A selection of T cell receptor beta chains follows, all from one sample in a study of blood T cell repertoires in COVID-19. Data came from immunoSEQ multiplex PCR; TCRdb stores just in-frame clones and leaves some out. The table includes 74,000 or so clones, approximately 88% detected once. Sequenced material: peripheral blood. The source of these receptors is a human donor in a cohort sampled during active COVID-19. The CDR3 runs from the conserved cysteine through the conserved F or W.

TRBV24-1	CATSDPHRRGAFF
TRBV5-1	CASSLRSGGYEQYF
TRBV28	CASSRGFYGYTF
TRBV2	CASSDDGADTQYF
TRBV11-2	CASSNEGAGELFF
TRBV20-1	CSAGSNYGYTF
TRBV29-1	CSVSVGQGWETQYF
TRBV5-1	CASGQGWSYEQYF
TRBV24-1	CATAGSSYEQYF
TRBV6-5	CASSRQGDVGELFF